Listed below are T cell receptor beta chains from one sample, sequenced in a study of radiation and T cells in renal cell carcinoma. TCRdb's copy holds only in-frame clones and misses some; the assay was immunoSEQ multiplex PCR. The sample comprises 130,000 or so clones, approximately 87% of which are singletons, and under 30% rests with the top ten. This material consisted of blood, taken from a patient whose treatment included radiotherapy and nephrectomy. Receptor source: a woman aged 50 to 60 with renal cell carcinoma. The CDR3 runs from the conserved cysteine through the conserved F or W. D genes are given only for firm matches. Part of the rows lack a size; the others show once, few, many or a class for expanded clones.

-	TRBV5-1	-	TRBJ2-1	CASSLDNEQFF	TGCGCCAGCAGCTTGGACAATGAGCAGTTCTTC
-	TRBV12-2	-	TRBJ2-4	CASRSGSAKNIQYF	TGTGCAAGTCGCTCGGGCTCAGCCAAAAACATTCAGTACTTC
-	TRBV9	-	TRBJ2-7	CASSTGSGFYEQYF	TGTGCCAGCAGCACAGGGTCGGGATTCTACGAGCAGTACTTC
-	TRBV2	once	TRBJ2-4	CASLSSPENIQYF	TGTGCCAGCCTTAGCTCCCCGGAAAACATTCAGTACTTC
TRBD1	TRBV4-1	-	TRBJ1-6	CASSQGQGPNSPLHF	TGCGCCAGCAGCCAGGGACAGGGACCTAATTCACCCCTCCACTTT
-	TRBV7-2	-	TRBJ1-1	CASSLSGGNTEAFF	TGTGCCAGCAGCTTATCTGGCGGGAACACTGAAGCTTTCTTT
TRBD2	TRBV5-1	-	TRBJ2-5	CASSLAPSGGDETQYF	TGCGCCAGCAGCTTGGCCCCTAGCGGGGGGGACGAGACCCAGTACTTC
TRBD1	TRBV9	-	TRBJ2-7	CASSGDGTGASYEQYF	TGTGCCAGCAGCGGGGACGGGACAGGAGCATCCTACGAGCAGTACTTC
TRBD1	TRBV9	-	TRBJ1-1	CASSVYNLRTGKGTEAFF	TGTGCCAGCAGCGTATACAACCTGCGGACAGGGAAGGGCACTGAAGCTTTCTTT
-	TRBV7-2	-	TRBJ1-3	CASSPSSISTGNTIYF	TGTGCCAGCAGCCCGTCATCCATTTCCACTGGAAACACCATATATTTT
-	TRBV5-1	-	TRBJ2-5	CASSLEVAAPKETQYF	TGCGCCAGCAGCTTAGAGGTAGCGGCACCCAAGGAGACCCAGTACTTC
TRBD2	TRBV6-5	-	TRBJ2-7	CASSYSTSGSSYEQYF	TGTGCCAGCAGTTACTCGACTAGCGGGAGCTCCTACGAGCAGTACTTC
-	TRBV19	-	TRBJ1-1	CASSLLPSLNTEAFF	TGTGCCAGTAGCCTACTACCGAGTCTTAACACTGAAGCTTTCTTT
-	TRBV7-9	-	TRBJ1-4	CASSNGQFTTNEKLFF	TGTGCCAGCAGCAACGGACAGTTTACAACTAATGAAAAACTGTTTTTT
-	TRBV5-1	-	TRBJ2-6	CASSLDSQTGANVLTF	TGCGCCAGCAGCTTGGACAGCCAAACGGGGGCCAACGTCCTGACTTTC
TRBD1	TRBV30	-	TRBJ1-5	CAWSVRDRRNQPQHF	TGTGCCTGGAGTGTCCGGGACAGGCGCAATCAGCCCCAGCATTTT
TRBD2	TRBV7-2	-	TRBJ2-1	CASSLDGGGENEQFF	TGTGCCAGCAGCTTAGACGGGGGAGGGGAAAATGAGCAGTTCTTC
TRBD2	TRBV7-6	-	TRBJ2-3	CASSFVTSGSSTDTQYF	TGTGCCAGCAGCTTTGTGACTAGCGGATCTAGCACAGATACGCAGTATTTT
-	TRBV19	-	TRBJ1-5	CASKEPGSNQPQHF	TGTGCCAGTAAGGAGCCAGGGAGCAATCAGCCCCAGCATTTT
TRBD1	TRBV30	-	TRBJ1-2	CAYEGAHYGYTF	TGTGCCTACGAGGGGGCTCACTATGGCTACACCTTC
TRBD2	TRBV10-1	-	TRBJ2-1	CASSRTSGGNNEQFF	TGCGCCAGCAGTAGGACTAGCGGAGGAAATAATGAGCAGTTCTTC
-	TRBV5-5	-	TRBJ2-7	CASSSGPSVENEQYF	TGTGCCAGCAGTAGCGGTCCCAGCGTAGAGAACGAGCAGTACTTC
-	TRBV7-8	once	TRBJ2-3	CASTLGGSTDTQYF	TGTGCCAGCACCCTAGGGGGTAGCACAGATACGCAGTATTTT
-	TRBV2	-	TRBJ2-2	CASSERGTYTGELFF	TGTGCCAGCAGTGAACGGGGGACCTACACCGGGGAGCTGTTTTTT
-	TRBV6-5	-	TRBJ1-1	CATSGPLGNTEAFF	TGTGCCACCTCTGGACCCTTAGGCAACACTGAAGCTTTCTTT
TRBD2	TRBV5-1	-	TRBJ2-2	CASSFQAGADTGELFF	TGCGCCAGCAGCTTCCAAGCGGGAGCTGACACCGGGGAGCTGTTTTTT